A single sample is the source of the 21 T cell receptor beta chains below, sequenced in a study of blood T cells in healthy people across ages. A second 7 to 11 cycle PCR used barcoded and J-beta primers. TCRdb independently ran MiXCR on the 5' RACE reads; one entry per CDR3 protein. Here the sample spans fewer than 750,000 distinct CDR3 sequences, 47% being singletons. The sequenced material came from blood. These receptor sequences come from a man older than 75 in good health.

This clonotype was found a few times. V gene TRBV24-1 combines with J gene TRBJ2-3, with D hard to call. There are 15 residues in the CDR3. V gave up 4 bases and J gave up 1 base, with 11 bases separating them. Looked up from germline, CDR1 is KGHDR and CDR2 is SFDVKD. As DNA, the CDR3 is TGTGCCACCAGTGACGCTGGGGATGGCACAGATACGCAGTATTTT. This gives the protein CATSDAGDGTDTQYF.

This chain joins TRBV20-1 and TRBJ2-7; D possibly corresponds to TRBD1 (6 bases). The V and J ends lost 6 bases and 1 base respectively, with 16 bases between them. Germline V gene sequence: CDR1 DFQATT, CDR2 SNEGSKA (reference sequence). The CDR3 spans 14 residues. The CDR3: CSAKPSQGSYEQYF. The DNA for the CDR3 is TGCAGTGCAAAACCGTCACAGGGATCCTACGAGCAGTACTTC.

In its sample, this clonotype was seen a few times. This chain joins TRBV7-9 and TRBJ2-3; TRBD2 matches at 11 bases. J was trimmed by 1 base and V by 1 base; bases with no gene match: 1. Germline assignment: CDR1 SEHNR and CDR2 FQNEAQ (reference sequence). The CDR3 is 16 amino acids. DNA of the CDR3: TGTGCCAGCAGCTTAGTACTAGCGGGAGGCACAGATACGCAGTATTTT. It yields the protein CASSLVLAGGTDTQYF.

V and J are TRBV11-2 and TRBJ1-5, with 8 bases identical to TRBD1. Per the germline V gene, CDR1 is SGHAT and CDR2 is FQNNGV. The CDR3 contains 15 residues. After removal of 3 bases from V and 0 bases from J, the junction contained 1 base not matched to a gene. For the CDR3, the DNA is TGTGCCAGCAGCTTCGACAGGGGTAGCAATCAGCCCCAGCATTTT. Translated: CASSFDRGSNQPQHF.

Ten or more counts support this clonotype. Being one base from a much bigger clone, this may be a read error. V is TRBV9 and J is TRBJ1-2; no firm D call. CDR3 length: 13 residues. The germline CDR1 and CDR2 sequences are SGDLS and YYNGEE. The V end was cut by 3 bases, the J end by 2 bases, with 8 bases between. CDR3 sequence (DNA): TGTGCCAGCAGCGGAGAGGACAACTATGGCTACACCTTC. It specifies CASSGEDNYGYTF. Based on the CDR3 plus reference TRBV9 and TRBJ1-2, the full variable domain is DSGVTQTPKHLITATGQRVTLRCSPRSGDLSVYWYQQSLDQGLQFLIQYYNGEERAKGNILERFSAQQFPDLHSELNLSSLELGDSALYFCASSGEDNYGYTFGSGTRLTVV.

The chain carries TRBV6-2 or TRBV6-3 and TRBJ2-7; 9 nucleotides agree with TRBD1. The V segment lost 3 bases and the J segment 4 bases; nucleotides outside the gene matches: 7. The CDR3 has 15 amino acids. From germline, CDR1 is MNHEY and CDR2 SVGEGT. This CDR3 reads CASSYGGTGKYEQYF. The CDR3 region has the DNA TGTGCCAGCAGTTATGGAGGGACAGGGAAATACGAGCAGTACTTC.

The V and J genes are TRBV10-3 and TRBJ2-7; TRBD1 matches 8 bases. This CDR3 contains 12 residues. The trim removed 6 bases at V and 2 bases at J, leaving 0 bases unmatched. CDR1 is ENHRY and CDR2 is SYGVKD in the germline V gene. In DNA form, the CDR3 reads TGTGCCATCAGGGGACAGGCCTACGAGCAGTACTTC. Translated: CAIRGQAYEQYF.

The gene calls are TRBV7-9 and TRBJ2-3, with a weak D call TRBD2 (6 bases). With 1 base removed from V and 1 base from J, the gap between germline ends came to 9 bases. CDR3 size: 15 residues. Germline CDR1 is SEHNR and CDR2 is FQNEAQ (reference sequence). The CDR3 coding sequence is TGTGCCAGCAGCTTAGGGCGGGACGGCACAGATACGCAGTATTTT. Amino acids: CASSLGRDGTDTQYF.

The gene calls are TRBV20-1 and TRBJ1-4; a weak D match, TRBD1 (6 bases). Germline values: CDR1 DFQATT, CDR2 SNEGSKA (reference sequence). V lost 4 bases, J lost 8 bases, and 17 bases lay in between. The CDR3 loop spans 14 amino acids. CDR3 in amino acids: CSATLGNRDEKLFF. Here the CDR3 DNA reads TGCAGTGCTACCCTGGGGAACAGGGACGAAAAACTGTTTTTT.

The chain recombines TRBV27 with TRBJ2-3; 7 bases align to TRBD1. V lost 6 bases, J lost 0 bases, and 6 bases stayed unmatched. There are 15 residues in the CDR3. Germline CDR1 and CDR2: MNHEY and SMNVEV (reference sequence). CDR3 amino acids: CASSLYRGSTDTQYF. The CDR3 DNA is TGTGCCAGCAGCCTATACAGGGGCAGCACAGATACGCAGTATTTT.

The rearrangement links TRBV7-9 to TRBJ1-1; D unresolved. From germline, CDR1 is SEHNR and CDR2 FQNEAQ (reference sequence). CDR3 length: 13 residues. V was pared by 7 bases and J by 0 bases, with 9 bases between. The CDR3 is CASIQAVNTEAFF. Written as DNA, the CDR3 is TGTGCCAGCATCCAAGCGGTGAACACTGAAGCTTTCTTT.

Ten or more counts support this clonotype. The chain couples TRBV6-5 to TRBJ1-2; the D is unclear. Deletions cut 3 bases from V and 8 bases from J, with 31 bases between. The CDR3 sequence is 19 residues long. From germline, CDR1 is MNHEY and CDR2 SVGAGI. CDR3 amino acids: CASSYSRIGSGSQLRGYTF. DNA of the CDR3: TGTGCCAGCAGTTATAGTCGCATCGGGAGCGGATCCCAATTGCGCGGCTACACCTTC.

This clonotype was recorded a few times. The V gene is TRBV20-1, the J gene TRBJ2-7; D perhaps matches TRBD2 (6 bases). The CDR3 loop spans 14 amino acids. Germline V CDR1 and CDR2: DFQATT, SNEGSKA (reference sequence). The V end was cut by 5 bases, the J end by 1 base, with 15 bases between. CDR3 sequence reads: CSAPRGLRSYEQYF. CDR3 in DNA: TGCAGTGCTCCCCGGGGACTCCGATCCTACGAGCAGTACTTC.

This clonotype has more than one count but fewer than ten. This chain uses TRBV20-1 with TRBJ2-5, with a weak D call TRBD1 (5 bases). V lost 4 bases and J 2 bases, leaving 20 bases between the germline ends. The CDR3 length is 16 residues. Germline V gene data show CDR1 as DFQATT and CDR2 as SNEGSKA (reference sequence). The CDR3 DNA follows: TGCAGTGCTACTATAGACAGAAGTTACCATCAAGAGACCCAGTACTTC. This encodes CSATIDRSYHQETQYF.

The CDR3 spells CASSLMRASQETQYF. CDR3 coding DNA: TGCGCCAGCAGCTTGATGAGGGCCAGCCAAGAGACCCAGTACTTC. The rearrangement links TRBV5-1 to TRBJ2-5; weak D call: TRBD2 (5 bases). The CDR3 runs to 15 residues. The germline V and J ends were trimmed by 1 base and 1 base, with 11 bases remaining between them. Germline lookup yields CDR1 SGHRS and CDR2 YFSETQ.

The chain links TRBV5-1 to TRBJ1-1, with 7 nucleotides matching TRBD1. V gave up 7 bases and J gave up 0 bases; unmatched junction bases: 3. Germline V CDR1 and CDR2: SGHRS, YFSETQ. The CDR3 has 13 amino acids. CDR3 nucleotides: TGCGCCAGCGCGGGACAGATGAACACTGAAGCTTTCTTT. It specifies CASAGQMNTEAFF.

This clonotype was found a few times. The rearrangement links TRBV29-1 to TRBJ1-1; D unresolved. Germline-derived CDR1 and CDR2 are SQVTM and ANQGSEA. There are 15 residues in the CDR3. Trimming pared 4 bases from V and 0 bases from J, leaving 15 bases between. The CDR3 DNA reads TGCAGCGTTGCGGGTATCGGATTCGTGAACACTGAAGCTTTCTTT. This gives the protein CSVAGIGFVNTEAFF.

This chain joins TRBV9 and TRBJ1-4, with 11 bases aligning to TRBD1. Germline lookup yields CDR1 SGDLS and CDR2 YYNGEE. Trimming removed 2 bases from V and 7 bases from J; junction bases left unmatched: 4. The CDR3 covers 15 residues. The CDR3 is CASSVGGTGGEKLFF. In DNA form, the CDR3 reads TGTGCCAGCAGCGTCGGCGGGACAGGGGGTGAAAAACTGTTTTTT.

V is TRBV5-5 and J is TRBJ2-1, with TRBD1 identical over 8 bases. The length of the CDR3 is 13 residues. CDR1 SGHKS and CDR2 YYEKEE come from the germline V gene (reference sequence). CDR3: CAVELTGDHEQFF. CDR3 nucleotide sequence: TGTGCAGTAGAATTGACAGGGGACCATGAGCAGTTCTTC.

The V call is TRBV4-3, the J call TRBJ1-2; a weak D match, TRBD1 (5 bases). Looked up from germline, CDR1 is LGHNA and CDR2 is YSLEER. Trimming cost V 1 base and J 2 bases, with 11 bases left between them. This CDR3 is built from 15 residues. The CDR3 nucleotides are TGCGCCAGCAGCCAAGTTCCTGACAGCAACTATGGCTACACCTTC. Translation gives CASSQVPDSNYGYTF.

The V call is TRBV20-1, the J call TRBJ2-2, with a tentative D call TRBD1 (5 bases). Germline CDR1 DFQATT, CDR2 SNEGSKA (reference sequence). The CDR3 runs to 14 residues. Trimming removed 3 bases at V and 6 bases at J, with 14 bases between. The CDR3 here is CSASPGNGPGELFF. Here the CDR3 DNA reads TGCAGTGCTAGTCCAGGGAATGGTCCCGGGGAGCTGTTTTTT.